The entry that follows covers one T cell receptor (beta chain) sequence. This clonotype has just one count. The antigen this receptor binds is unknown. There are no base qualities to consult, and no much larger clone falls within one base. Weak support is all one read offers. This record comes from a study of T-cell reconstitution after alpha-beta-depleted transplantation in children listed by TCRdb under 2016. Background for the entire study: T-cell immune reconstitution after TCRalphabeta/CD19-depleted allogeneic hematopoietic cell transplantation in children was quantitatively tracked in the study by means of TCR repertoire profiling.

The receptor library was made with PCR. Sequencing was carried out with an Illumina HiSeq 2500. TCR library preparation used molecular barcoding, with unique molecular identifiers applied to normalize quantification of the TCRbeta repertoire. The public sequencing data were trimmed at Q25 with fastp and processed into clonotypes with MiXCR by TCRdb, which kept only in-frame beta chains. One record per CDR3 amino acid sequence lists the most common genes and DNA. The sample includes around 370,000 distinct CDR3 sequences, with about a tenth observed a single time. The ten largest clones capture under 3% of the sample. Clipping removes 3 bases from V and 6 bases from J, with 8 as the unmatched junction base count. CDR1 and CDR2 are read off the germline V gene (reference sequence) as MNHEY and SMNVEV. From cysteine to phenylalanine, the CDR3 is 15 amino acids long. Kept here is only the CDR3 DNA, which spans 45 bases and is read in frame from base 1.

This sample comprised PBMCs from the stem cell graft donor, obtained from the stem cell graft. The receptor was isolated from a human donor who donated a stem cell graft to a child with acute lymphoblastic leukemia. Recombination connected TRBV27 to TRBJ2-1, and 7 junctional nucleotides match TRBD1. The encoded CDR3 is CASSFEVRDSNEQFF. The base sequence is TGTGCCAGCAGTTTTGAGGTCAGGGACAGCAATGAGCAGTTCTTC.